This note documents a single TCR beta chain sequence. What it recognizes is unknown. The limits of the CDR3 on the DNA are not certain, so only TCRdb's listed CDR3 is given. This sample was taken from a study of molecular identifiers for immune sequencing clone quantification. Study-level points and caveats: Among effectors, clones above 20 RNA copies held over 98% of molecules; among naive cells, under 1%.

Libraries from naive CD8 cells were generated from approximately 22,000 to 940,000 sorted cells (with 10%, 30% or 50% RNA). Using a CD8+CD4-CCR7+CD45RA+ phenotype, naive CD8 T cells were sorted. The CDR3 length is 18 residues, termini included. Germline values: CDR1 SEHNR, CDR2 FQNEAQ (reference sequence). Both previously described methods and listed TCR primers were employed to make bulk TCR libraries. TCRdb reprocessed the PCR reads with MiXCR, giving one entry per CDR3 protein. Counted here are approximately 500,000 distinct CDR3 sequences, about a quarter occurring once; the ten biggest clones make up approximately 0.8%.

V and J are TRBV7-9 and TRBJ2-7; the table's TRBD1 call for D was not verified on the DNA. The TCR sequence derives from a human donor in good health. Some libraries in this study had Jurkat cell RNA spiked in. The sample taken for sequencing was naive CD8+ T cells from blood, with Jurkat cell RNA spiked in. The subset was: FACS-sorted CD8+CD4-CCR7+CD45RA+ naive T cells. The CDR3 loop is CASTTAPFGSGTSYERYF.